This T cell receptor (beta chain) was sequenced for a study of OX40 agonist ivuxolimab in advanced cancers. The wider study: Melanoma, hepatocellular carcinoma, head and neck or renal cell cancer occurred in dose-escalation patients. Treatment received earlier with anti-PD-1, anti-PD-L1 or anti-CTLA-4 agents was allowed, and over 30% had some. Study observations and caveats: Antigen specificity was not determined for the expanded peripheral T cells. On average, CD8+ T cells had more expanded clones than CD4+.

The method was immunoSEQ multiplex PCR; TCRdb's version includes in-frame clones alone and lacks a portion of them. The sample contains tens of thousands of clones, over 80% of which appear only once. The CDR3 is 16 amino acids. From germline, CDR1 is SGHVS and CDR2 FQNEAQ. V was pared by 1 base and J by 10 bases, with 20 bases between. As for this clone: Its matching antigen is unknown.

Sequenced material: CD4+ or CD8+ T cells sorted from blood, taken in a trial of the OX40 agonist ivuxolimab. The receptor's source is an adult with an advanced solid tumor such as melanoma, head and neck, liver or kidney cancer. The gene calls are TRBV7-8 and TRBJ2-4, with TRBD1 as a possible D gene (5 bases). In DNA, the CDR3 is TGTGCCAGCAGCTTAGGGGCTCAGGGCTACGTGGAAATTCAGTACTTC. Translating gives CASSLGAQGYVEIQYF.